Following are 17 T cell receptor beta chains from one sample sequenced in a study of cytomegalovirus exposure and HLA in healthy donors. Sequencing used immunoSEQ multiplex PCR; TCRdb keeps in-frame clones, though not all of them. In the table there are roughly 260,000 clones, around 87% of which are singletons. Source material: PBMCs. These receptors were collected from a woman aged 18 to 35 in good health and CMV-seronegative.

The CDR3 is CAWARDRLTEAFF. CDR3 sequence (DNA): TGTGCCTGGGCCCGGGACAGGCTCACTGAAGCTTTCTTT. The V and J genes are TRBV30 and TRBJ1-1; 8 nucleotides line up with TRBD1. After removal of 5 bases from V and 4 bases from J, the junction contained 6 bases not matched to a gene. The CDR3 runs 13 residues. Germline V gene lookup returns CDR1 GTSNPN and CDR2 SVGIG (reference sequence).

This clone has just one count. The V and J genes are TRBV4-3 and TRBJ2-7, with D tentatively TRBD2 (5 bases). Germline V gene data show CDR1 as LGHNA and CDR2 as YSLEER. V lost 0 bases and J 3 bases, leaving 15 bases between the germline ends. This CDR3 is built from 16 residues. The CDR3 here is CASSQDLGGEFYEQYF. The DNA for the CDR3 is TGCGCCAGCAGCCAAGATTTAGGAGGCGAATTCTACGAGCAGTACTTC.

As for this clone: One end of the junction varies from germline; a read error may be responsible. J is TRBJ2-7 and V is TRBV27; 9 bases are a match to TRBD1. The CDR3 runs 16 residues. Germline lookup yields CDR1 MNHEY and CDR2 SMNVEV (reference sequence). CDR3 sequence (DNA): TGTGCCAGCAGTCTATCCGGGACAGGGCTGTCATACGAGCAGTACTTC. This translates into CASSLSGTGLSYEQYF.

CDR3 residues: CASSPLGGYEQYV. The CDR3 DNA sequence: TGTGCCAGCTCACCATTAGGGGGTTACGAGCAGTACGTC. This chain joins TRBV18 and TRBJ2-7; a possible D gene is TRBD1 (6 bases). Trimming took off 2 bases at V and 4 bases at J, with 9 bases between the two ends. Germline values: CDR1 KGHSH, CDR2 LQKENI. The CDR3 spans 13 residues.

The chain carries TRBV29-1 and TRBJ2-1, with TRBD2 matching over 16 bases. The V segment lost 3 bases and the J segment 7 bases; nucleotides outside the gene matches: 9. Germline V lookup: CDR1 SQVTM, CDR2 ANQGSEA. The CDR3 spans 17 residues. The CDR3 region is CSVEGLAGGLFSNEQFF. DNA of the CDR3: TGCAGCGTTGAGGGACTAGCGGGGGGGCTGTTTTCAAATGAGCAGTTCTTC.

This clone was counted between two and nine times. The chain employs TRBV2 and TRBJ2-7; 9 bases match TRBD1. The CDR3 totals 14 residues. In germline, CDR1 is SNHLY, CDR2 FYNNEI. The V segment lost 4 bases and the J segment 5 bases; nucleotides outside the gene matches: 6. CDR3 nucleotide sequence: TGTGCCAGCAGTGGAGGACAGGGGAGAAACGAGCAGTACGTC. Translation gives CASSGGQGRNEQYV.

This clone was counted once. The gene calls are TRBV27 and TRBJ1-6, with a weak D call TRBD1 (6 bases). In germline, CDR1 is MNHEY, CDR2 SMNVEV (reference sequence). This CDR3 spans 17 amino acids. V was pared by 3 bases and J by 6 bases, with 18 bases between. The CDR3 region is CASSFLKDSAFNSPLHF. The CDR3 DNA reads TGTGCCAGCAGTTTTCTTAAGGACAGCGCTTTTAATTCACCCCTCCACTTT.

The gene calls are TRBV6-5 and TRBJ1-5, with TRBD1 as a possible D gene (6 bases). The CDR3 contains 14 residues. Deletions cut 6 bases from V and 9 bases from J, with 18 bases between. From germline, CDR1 is MNHEY and CDR2 SVGAGI. CDR3 in DNA: TGTGCCAGCAGCCCGGACGGACAGAGGGGGCCCCAGCATTTT. Translated, it gives CASSPDGQRGPQHF.

The genes are TRBV7-9 and TRBJ1-2; 7 bases map to TRBD1. Germline assignment: CDR1 SEHNR and CDR2 FQNEAQ (reference sequence). Trimming took 5 bases from V and 0 from J; bases not matched to a gene: 3. This CDR3 comprises 14 residues. The chain's CDR3 is CASSPTGTNYGYTF. The DNA of the CDR3 is TGTGCCAGCAGCCCGACAGGGACTAACTATGGCTACACCTTC.

This clone was observed once. The chain recombines TRBV5-4 with TRBJ1-1; maybe TRBD1 (6 bases). There are 14 residues in the CDR3. V dropped 4 bases and J dropped 1 base, with 11 bases sitting between them. Per the germline V gene, CDR1 is SGHNT and CDR2 is YYREEE (reference sequence). Here the CDR3 reads CASSLTTGNTEAFF. CDR3 DNA sequence: TGTGCCAGCAGCCTGACGACAGGGAACACTGAAGCTTTCTTT. Supplemented by reference TRBV5-4 and TRBJ1-1, the full variable domain reads ETGVTQSPTHLIKTRGQQVTLRCSSQSGHNTVSWYQQALGQGPQFIFQYYREEENGRGNFPPRFSGLQFPNYSSELNVNALELDDSALYLCASSLTTGNTEAFFGQGTRLTVV.

This chain links TRBV5-1 with TRBJ2-7; the D is unclear. Germline V gene sequence: CDR1 SGHRS, CDR2 YFSETQ. With 0 bases removed from V and 7 bases from J, the gap between germline ends came to 17 bases. CDR3 length equals 15 residues. DNA of the CDR3: TGCGCCAGCAGCTTGGGGCCTCAATGGAGTAGGGAGCAGTACGTC. Its translation is CASSLGPQWSREQYV.

This chain links TRBV4-1 with TRBJ2-3; D is ambiguous. CDR1 is MGHRA and CDR2 is YSYEKL in the germline V gene. Between the trimmed V and J ends, which lost 1 base and 6 bases, there was a span of 11 bases. The CDR3 consists of 14 residues. CDR3 bases: TGCGCCAGCAGCCAAGTAGATTATATGGATACGCAGTATTTT. This codes for CASSQVDYMDTQYF.

This clone was seen more than once but under ten times. The chain combines TRBV6-7 with TRBJ2-1; 12 bases line up with TRBD1. TRBV6-7 counts as an open reading frame of uncertain function. Germline trimming cut 6 bases from V and 6 bases from J; bases unmatched to any gene: 24. This CDR3 region has 21 residues. The CDR3 DNA is TGTGCCAGCAGACAGGGGTCCCTGAAAACCCCGGGACAGGGGGCTTGCAATGAGCAGTTCTTC. This codes for CASRQGSLKTPGQGACNEQFF.

The chain recombines TRBV28 with TRBJ1-5; D is ambiguous. The germline V gene encodes CDR1 MDHEN and CDR2 SYDVKM. The length of the CDR3 is 15 residues. V dropped 4 bases and J dropped 7 bases, with 17 bases sitting between them. The CDR3 reads CASSSAGDGEQPQHF. Here the CDR3 DNA reads TGTGCCAGCAGTTCCGCGGGTGATGGGGAGCAGCCCCAGCATTTT.

The chain joins TRBV19 to TRBJ1-4; 8 nucleotides line up with TRBD1. CDR1 and CDR2 from the germline V gene are LNHDA and SQIVND (reference sequence). The trim removed 5 bases at V and 6 bases at J, leaving 8 bases unmatched. The CDR3 has 15 amino acids. The CDR3, as DNA: TGTGCCAGTAGTCCAGACAGGGGACATGATGAAAAACTGTTTTTT. Residues: CASSPDRGHDEKLFF.

The V and J genes are TRBV18 and TRBJ2-7; 8 positions agree with TRBD2. Germline V gene lookup returns CDR1 KGHSH and CDR2 LQKENI. There are 17 residues in the CDR3. Trimming at V came to 2 bases and at J to 0 bases, leaving 9 bases not matched to a gene. CDR3 residues: CASSPDPGLAGSYEQYF. CDR3 nucleotides: TGTGCCAGCTCACCAGACCCGGGTCTAGCGGGCTCCTACGAGCAGTACTTC. Drawing the rest from reference TRBV18 and TRBJ2-7, the complete variable domain is NAGVMQNPRHLVRRRGQEARLRCSPMKGHSHVYWYRQLPEEGLKFMVYLQKENIIDESGMPKERFSAEFPKEGPSILRIQQVVRGDSAAYFCASSPDPGLAGSYEQYFGPGTRLTVT.

The gene calls are TRBV7-7 and TRBJ1-4; weak D call: TRBD1 (6 bases). The CDR3 runs 14 residues. V was clipped by 3 bases and J by 7 bases, with 12 bases between them. Germline V gene lookup returns CDR1 SSHAT and CDR2 FNYEAQ (reference sequence). The DNA of the CDR3 is TGTGCCAGCAGCTTTAGACGGACAGCTGAAAAACTGTTTTTT. Translation gives CASSFRRTAEKLFF.